A single sample is the source of the 28 T cell receptor beta chains below, sequenced in a study of T cell responses to AZD1222 COVID-19 vaccine (dated by TCRdb to the early 2020s). Library construction relied on the immunoSEQ multiplex PCR assay. TCRdb re-hosts the immuneACCESS table, in-frame sequences only. Its copies lack some clones; in the studies checked, an unresolved V gene accounts for under half of them, and the cause for the rest is not known. The sample table holds around 110,000 clones, of which around 94% were seen once. The ten top clones hold roughly 1.6% of the sample. In the paper's terms, the time point label means: about 28 days (+/-7) after the second vaccine dose. Sample: peripheral blood, taken 28 days after the second AZD1222 dose. These receptors were obtained from an adult who received the AZD1222 COVID-19 vaccine.

V usage is TRBV2 and J usage is TRBJ1-5, with D perhaps TRBD1 (6 bases). Germline CDR1 SNHLY, CDR2 FYNNEI. The CDR3 is 15 residues long. The V gene lost 3 bases and the J gene lost 2 bases, with 11 bases spanning the gap. The CDR3, as DNA: TGTGCCAGCAGTGAGGGGGGCTCGGGCAATCAGCCCCAGCATTTT. Translating gives CASSEGGSGNQPQHF.

The chain is built from TRBV2 and TRBJ2-7; 8 nucleotides match TRBD1. Germline CDR1 SNHLY, CDR2 FYNNEI. The ends lost 6 bases at V and 0 bases at J; junction bases unmatched: 7. The CDR3 runs to 15 residues. CDR3 region: CASSVGQVISYEQYF. CDR3 bases: TGTGCCAGCAGCGTGGGACAGGTGATCTCCTACGAGCAGTACTTC.

V gene TRBV10-2 combines with J gene TRBJ2-1, with 12 nucleotides matching TRBD2. The V and J ends lost 3 bases and 15 bases, in that order; junction bases with no gene match: 9. The germline CDR1 and CDR2 sequences are WSHSY and SAAADI. This CDR3 spans 14 amino acids. The CDR3 nucleotides are TGCGCCAGCAGTGAAGGACTAGCGGGATACTATCCGTTCTTC. Translation: CASSEGLAGYYPFF.

V is TRBV28 and J is TRBJ2-7; 11 bases line up with TRBD1. The CDR3 contains 15 residues. The germline gives CDR1 MDHEN, CDR2 SYDVKM. V gave up 6 bases and J gave up 3 bases; unmatched junction bases: 7. The CDR3 region has the DNA TGTGCCAGCAGCACTCCGGGGACAGGGGGCTACGAGCAGTACTTC. Translated, it gives CASSTPGTGGYEQYF.

The chain carries TRBV30 and TRBJ1-4; D is unclear. The ends were cut back, 0 bases at V and 4 bases at J, with 6 bases in the middle. CDR3 size: 13 residues. The germline V gene encodes CDR1 GTSNPN and CDR2 SVGIG (reference sequence). Here the CDR3 reads CAWSVGLNEKLFF. The CDR3 bases are TGTGCCTGGAGTGTAGGGCTTAATGAAAAACTGTTTTTT.

The CDR3 spells CASSPRVAAELFF. The CDR3 coding sequence is TGTGCCAGCAGTCCCCGCGTAGCCGCGGAGCTGTTTTTT. The chain is built from TRBV6-5 and TRBJ2-2, with D uncertain. The CDR3 covers 13 residues. The germline V gene encodes CDR1 MNHEY and CDR2 SVGAGI. Trimming took 5 bases from V and 10 from J, leaving 14 bases between them.

The count of this clone is one. V and J are TRBV29-1 and TRBJ2-2, with 10 positions matching TRBD1. With V trimmed by 4 bases and J by 3 bases, 2 bases remained unmatched. Germline V gene data show CDR1 as SQVTM and CDR2 as ANQGSEA. The CDR3 runs to 14 residues. CDR3 region: CSVGQGAYTGELFF. CDR3 nucleotide sequence: TGCAGCGTTGGACAGGGGGCATACACCGGGGAGCTGTTTTTT.

V gene TRBV7-9 combines with J gene TRBJ1-4, with 7 bases fitting TRBD1. Germline CDR1 is SEHNR and CDR2 is FQNEAQ (reference sequence). J gave up 8 bases and V 2 bases, and 8 bases lay outside the gene matches. This CDR3 comprises 15 residues. This CDR3 reads CASSLLTGKGEKLFF. Here the CDR3 DNA reads TGTGCCAGCAGCTTATTGACAGGGAAGGGGGAAAAACTGTTTTTT.

The rearrangement joins TRBV5-1 to TRBJ2-1, with D maybe TRBD1 (5 bases). The germline V gene has CDR1 SGHRS and CDR2 YFSETQ. V was clipped by 4 bases and J by 7 bases, with 18 bases between them. This CDR3 contains 15 residues. CDR3 residues: CASSLPGILRNEQFF. Here the CDR3 DNA reads TGCGCCAGCAGCCTGCCAGGGATCCTAAGGAATGAGCAGTTCTTC.

The rearrangement joins TRBV6-1 to TRBJ1-5; D unclear. CDR3 length: 17 residues. Trimming cost V 4 bases and J 6 bases, with 22 bases left between them. CDR1 and CDR2 (germline): MNHNS, SASEGT. CDR3 sequence: CASSARMTGLGVQPQHF. The CDR3 DNA follows: TGTGCCAGCAGTGCGAGGATGACCGGACTAGGAGTTCAGCCCCAGCATTTT.

CDR3 loop: CASRATGGGYTF. DNA for the CDR3: TGTGCCAGCAGAGCCACAGGGGGTGGCTACACCTTC. The rearrangement uses TRBV6-4 and TRBJ1-2; 8 nucleotides match TRBD1. This CDR3 is 12 amino acids long. From germline, CDR1 is MRHNA and CDR2 SNTAGT. The ends lost 6 bases at V and 7 bases at J; junction bases unmatched: 4.

The V gene is TRBV28, the J gene TRBJ1-4; D may be TRBD1 (6 bases). The CDR3 runs 15 residues. The germline gives CDR1 MDHEN, CDR2 SYDVKM. The V gene lost 6 bases and the J gene lost 7 bases, with 18 bases spanning the gap. This CDR3 reads CASSALGGGGEKLFF. CDR3 coding DNA: TGTGCCAGCAGCGCCCTGGGGGGAGGGGGTGAAAAACTGTTTTTT.

The gene calls are TRBV27 and TRBJ2-1, with D unclear. This CDR3 region has 13 residues. V was trimmed by 5 bases and J by 6 bases, leaving 11 bases between them. Germline V CDR1 and CDR2: MNHEY, SMNVEV (reference sequence). The CDR3 here is CASSPRQPNEQFF. CDR3 sequence (DNA): TGTGCCAGCAGTCCCCGGCAGCCCAATGAGCAGTTCTTC.

The chain couples TRBV2 to TRBJ1-6, with TRBD1 matching 8 bases. V shed 6 bases, J shed 0 bases, and the junction held 4 bases outside the gene matches. The germline gives CDR1 SNHLY, CDR2 FYNNEI. The length of the CDR3 is 16 residues. CDR3 in amino acids: CASSGQGSSYNSPLHF. The CDR3 coding sequence is TGTGCCAGCAGCGGACAGGGAAGCTCCTATAATTCACCCCTCCACTTT.

The CDR3 nucleotides read TGTGCCAGCAGTTACAGGGAGCTTAACTATGGCTACACCTTC. Protein product: CASSYRELNYGYTF. The rearrangement uses TRBV6-5 and TRBJ1-2; D ambiguous. This CDR3 region has 14 residues. From germline, CDR1 is MNHEY and CDR2 SVGAGI. The V and J ends lost 2 bases and 1 base respectively, with 8 bases between them.

For this clone: The same CDR3 arises from other DNA sequences in this sample as well. CDR3 sequence reads: CASSLSTDTQYF. Written as DNA, the CDR3 is TGCGCCAGCAGCTTAAGCACAGATACGCAGTATTTT. The chain uses TRBV5-1 and TRBJ2-3; D remains ambiguous. The CDR3 sequence is 12 residues long. V was clipped by 2 bases and J by 0 bases, with 1 base between them. Per germline, CDR1 SGHRS and CDR2 YFSETQ.

V usage is TRBV5-6 and J usage is TRBJ1-5; no definite D call. The germline CDR1 and CDR2 sequences are SGHDT and YYEEEE. Trimming took off 5 bases at V and 1 base at J, with 7 bases between the two ends. The CDR3 has 13 residues. CDR3 sequence (DNA): TGTGCCAGCAGTTTCTCAAGCAATCAGCCCCAGCATTTT. It codes for CASSFSSNQPQHF.

This clone is a singleton in its sample. The J gene is TRBJ1-1, the V gene TRBV5-1, with 9 bases matching TRBD1. J lost 6 bases, V lost 3 bases, and 12 bases had no gene match. Germline V CDR1 and CDR2: SGHRS, YFSETQ. The CDR3 covers 16 residues. The CDR3 sequence: CASSSLTGGSLSEAFF. For the CDR3, the DNA is TGCGCCAGCAGCTCCTTGACAGGGGGATCTTTGTCTGAAGCTTTCTTT.

The gene calls are TRBV3-1 (or the pseudogene TRBV3-2) and TRBJ1-6, with 8 bases that match TRBD1. J lost 7 bases, V lost 4 bases, and 6 bases had no gene match. Germline CDR1 LGHDT, CDR2 YNNKEL (reference sequence). The CDR3 is 15 amino acids. Here the CDR3 reads CASSRRDRTNSPLHF. The CDR3 nucleotides are TGTGCCAGCAGCCGCCGGGACAGGACAAATTCACCCCTCCACTTT.

The genes are TRBV5-1 and TRBJ1-1; 9 nucleotides match TRBD1. V trimming: 3 bases; J trimming: 4 bases; junction bases outside the gene matches: 10. The CDR3 spans 16 residues. Germline CDR1 and CDR2: SGHRS and YFSETQ. The CDR3 nucleotides read TGCGCCAGCAGCTCAACCGGGACAGGGTTGTCCACTGAAGCTTTCTTT. This gives the protein CASSSTGTGLSTEAFF.

The V call is TRBV5-1, the J call TRBJ2-1; the D call may be TRBD1 or TRBD2 (5 bases each). The length of the CDR3 is 13 residues. CDR1 is SGHRS and CDR2 is YFSETQ in the germline V gene. Trimming took off 4 bases at V and 8 bases at J, with 13 bases between the two ends. The CDR3 loop is CASSPGPGDEQFF. The CDR3 DNA reads as TGCGCCAGCAGCCCGGGGCCCGGCGATGAGCAGTTCTTC. Supplemented by reference TRBV5-1 and TRBJ2-1, the full variable domain reads KAGVTQTPRYLIKTRGQQVTLSCSPISGHRSVSWYQQTPGQGLQFLFEYFSETQRNKGNFPGRFSGRQFSNSRSEMNVSTLELGDSALYLCASSPGPGDEQFFGPGTRLTVL.

This chain links TRBV10-2 with TRBJ1-4, with 7 bases fitting TRBD1. Germline V CDR1 and CDR2: WSHSY, SAAADI. V lost 4 bases, J lost 4 bases, and 6 bases stayed unmatched. CDR3 length: 15 residues. CDR3 in DNA: TGCGCCAGCAGTGTAACAGGGGCTAGTAATGAAAAACTGTTTTTT. This sequence encodes CASSVTGASNEKLFF.

This clone was detected only once. The gene calls are TRBV21-1 and TRBJ2-2; TRBD1, the D gene given by the table, was not confirmed from the DNA. TRBV21-1 is termed a pseudogene. The CDR3 loop spans 15 amino acids. The CDR3 bases are TGTGCCAGCAGAGACAGGGGAGGGCTGGCCGGGGAGCTGTTTTTT. Translating gives CASRDRGGLAGELFF.

The chain recombines TRBV28 with TRBJ1-2; a possible D gene is TRBD1 (6 bases). The CDR3 runs to 14 residues. V lost 6 bases and J 8 bases, leaving 19 bases between the germline ends. Germline V gene lookup returns CDR1 MDHEN and CDR2 SYDVKM. The CDR3 bases are TGTGCCAGCAGCACTACAGGGCTGGCGGGGGGCTACACCTTC. Translating gives CASSTTGLAGGYTF.

This chain joins TRBV3-1 (or the pseudogene TRBV3-2) and TRBJ2-2; D is ambiguous. Germline V gene lookup returns CDR1 LGHDT and CDR2 YNNKEL (reference sequence). The CDR3 covers 12 residues. Between the trimmed V and J ends, which lost 3 bases and 7 bases, there was a span of 6 bases. CDR3: CASSHNLGELFF. CDR3 sequence (DNA): TGTGCCAGCAGCCACAATCTCGGGGAGCTGTTTTTT.

J is TRBJ2-7 and V is TRBV28; maybe TRBD1 (6 bases). Germline CDR1 and CDR2: MDHEN and SYDVKM. The CDR3 consists of 16 residues. Between the trimmed V and J ends, which lost 3 bases and 3 bases, there was a span of 18 bases. The CDR3 loop reads CASSFLQTTGVYEQYF. The DNA of the CDR3 is TGTGCCAGCAGTTTCCTACAGACGACAGGCGTCTACGAGCAGTACTTC.

This chain joins TRBV4-1 and TRBJ2-7; tentatively, D is TRBD1 (5 bases). The V end lost 1 base, the J end lost 2 bases, and 9 bases lay between the germline ends. The CDR3 sequence is 14 residues long. Germline loops: CDR1 MGHRA, CDR2 YSYEKL. This CDR3 reads CASSQVTGTYEQYF. DNA for the CDR3: TGCGCCAGCAGCCAAGTTACAGGAACCTACGAGCAGTACTTC.

The chain uses TRBV6-5 and TRBJ2-2, with 8 bases aligning to TRBD2. Looked up from germline, CDR1 is MNHEY and CDR2 is SVGAGI. The ends lost 5 bases at V and 4 bases at J; junction bases unmatched: 3. The CDR3 extends over 14 amino acids. The CDR3 loop is CASSRGGSTGELFF. DNA for the CDR3: TGTGCCAGCAGTCGCGGGGGGAGCACCGGGGAGCTGTTTTTT.